The rows below give T cell receptor beta chains drawn from one sample of a study of T cell responses to AZD1222 COVID-19 vaccine. The repertoire was sequenced with immunoSEQ multiplex PCR; TCRdb's copy has only in-frame clones and lacks some. The table records roughly 140,000 clones, about nine tenths of them present only once. This specimen was peripheral blood, taken on day 0 of MenACWY control vaccination. These TCRs come from an adult in good health. The CDR3 runs from the conserved cysteine through the conserved F or W. Fields, in order: D gene, J gene, clone size, V gene, CDR3 protein, CDR3 DNA. A D gene is named only where the DNA matches it firmly. The size field is filled for only some rows; it gives once, few, many or a size class.

d_call: TRBD1
j_call: TRBJ1-4
clone_size: NA
v_call: TRBV6-5
cdr3_aa: CASSRLTGLHEKLFF
cdr3_nt: TGTGCCAGCAGTCGCCTGACAGGGCTCCATGAAAAACTGTTTTTT

d_call: TRBD1
j_call: TRBJ1-1
clone_size: NA
v_call: TRBV27
cdr3_aa: CASSRAGQGGPEAFF
cdr3_nt: TGTGCCAGCAGTAGGGCCGGACAGGGCGGACCTGAAGCTTTCTTT

d_call: NA
j_call: TRBJ2-6
clone_size: NA
v_call: TRBV5-1
cdr3_aa: CASSSSASGANVLTF
cdr3_nt: TGCGCCAGCAGCTCATCCGCGTCTGGGGCCAACGTCCTGACTTTC

d_call: TRBD1
j_call: TRBJ2-6
clone_size: NA
v_call: TRBV9
cdr3_aa: CASSHRGSGANVLTF
cdr3_nt: TGTGCCAGCAGCCACAGGGGCTCTGGGGCCAACGTCCTGACTTTC

d_call: NA
j_call: TRBJ1-1
clone_size: NA
v_call: TRBV6-2/TRBV6-3
cdr3_aa: CASSLKGENTEAFF
cdr3_nt: TGTGCCAGCAGTCTCAAGGGGGAGAACACTGAAGCTTTCTTT

d_call: NA
j_call: TRBJ1-1
clone_size: NA
v_call: TRBV6-5
cdr3_aa: CASSNTDSLEAFF
cdr3_nt: TGTGCCAGCAGTAACACGGACAGCCTTGAAGCTTTCTTT

d_call: TRBD2
j_call: TRBJ2-2
clone_size: NA
v_call: TRBV7-7
cdr3_aa: CASSLAGGGTGELFF
cdr3_nt: TGTGCCAGCAGCCTAGCGGGAGGGGGAACCGGGGAGCTGTTTTTT

d_call: NA
j_call: TRBJ1-4
clone_size: once
v_call: TRBV9
cdr3_aa: CASSVGGTIEREKLFF
cdr3_nt: TGTGCCAGCAGCGTTGGTGGGACTATTGAACGTGAAAAACTGTTTTTT

d_call: NA
j_call: TRBJ1-3
clone_size: NA
v_call: TRBV28
cdr3_aa: CASSTGLYTIYF
cdr3_nt: TGTGCCAGCAGTACAGGGTTATACACCATATATTTT

d_call: TRBD1
j_call: TRBJ2-2
clone_size: NA
v_call: TRBV6-5
cdr3_aa: CASRGTGGIAGELFF
cdr3_nt: TGTGCCAGCAGAGGGACAGGGGGCATTGCCGGGGAGCTGTTTTTT

d_call: NA
j_call: TRBJ1-1
clone_size: NA
v_call: TRBV3-1/TRBV3-2
cdr3_aa: CASSPMGGAKTEAFF
cdr3_nt: TGTGCCAGCAGCCCCATGGGAGGCGCGAAGACTGAAGCTTTCTTT

d_call: NA
j_call: TRBJ1-5
clone_size: NA
v_call: TRBV30
cdr3_aa: CAWSMASGFQPQHF
cdr3_nt: TGTGCCTGGAGTATGGCTTCGGGGTTTCAGCCCCAGCATTTT

d_call: NA
j_call: TRBJ1-3
clone_size: NA
v_call: TRBV7-9
cdr3_aa: CASSLAVSGNTIYF
cdr3_nt: TGTGCCAGCAGCTTAGCAGTCTCTGGAAACACCATATATTTT

d_call: NA
j_call: TRBJ2-7
clone_size: NA
v_call: TRBV27
cdr3_aa: CASSTARRGRMVYEQYF
cdr3_nt: TGTGCCAGCAGTACGGCAAGGAGGGGACGGATGGTCTACGAGCAGTACTTC

d_call: NA
j_call: TRBJ1-4
clone_size: NA
v_call: TRBV7-9
cdr3_aa: CASSPGAANEKLFF
cdr3_nt: TGTGCCAGCAGCCCAGGGGCGGCTAATGAAAAACTGTTTTTT

d_call: TRBD2
j_call: TRBJ2-7
clone_size: NA
v_call: TRBV27
cdr3_aa: CASHRGGTYEQYF
cdr3_nt: TGTGCCAGCCACCGGGGGGGCACCTACGAGCAGTACTTC

d_call: TRBD1
j_call: TRBJ2-2
clone_size: few
v_call: TRBV30
cdr3_aa: CAWRLSGGAGRTGELFF
cdr3_nt: TGTGCCTGGAGGTTGTCAGGGGGCGCAGGGAGGACCGGGGAGCTGTTTTTT

d_call: NA
j_call: TRBJ1-3
clone_size: NA
v_call: TRBV2
cdr3_aa: CASSEGGIAGNTIYF
cdr3_nt: TGTGCCAGCAGTGAAGGTGGGATAGCTGGAAACACCATATATTTT

d_call: NA
j_call: TRBJ1-2
clone_size: NA
v_call: TRBV9
cdr3_aa: CASSVGRGGYGYTF
cdr3_nt: TGTGCCAGCAGCGTAGGTCGGGGAGGCTATGGCTACACCTTC

d_call: NA
j_call: TRBJ1-2
clone_size: NA
v_call: TRBV11-2
cdr3_aa: CASSLESGAGSTF
cdr3_nt: TGTGCCAGCAGCTTAGAATCTGGGGCGGGCTCCACCTTC

d_call: TRBD2
j_call: TRBJ2-3
clone_size: NA
v_call: TRBV10-1
cdr3_aa: CASSRGVSDTQYF
cdr3_nt: TGCGCCAGCAGCCGGGGGGTATCAGATACGCAGTATTTT

d_call: TRBD2
j_call: TRBJ2-2
clone_size: once
v_call: TRBV29-1
cdr3_aa: CSAQWASGTGELFF
cdr3_nt: TGCAGCGCGCAGTGGGCTAGCGGCACCGGGGAGCTGTTTTTT

d_call: TRBD2
j_call: TRBJ2-2
clone_size: NA
v_call: TRBV4-2
cdr3_aa: CASSQSVAGGRNTGELFF
cdr3_nt: TGTGCCAGCAGCCAATCCGTAGCGGGGGGGCGGAACACCGGGGAGCTGTTTTTT

d_call: TRBD1
j_call: TRBJ1-3
clone_size: NA
v_call: TRBV4-1
cdr3_aa: CASSPTGGPGNTIYF
cdr3_nt: TGCGCCAGCAGTCCGACAGGGGGACCTGGAAACACCATATATTTT

d_call: TRBD2
j_call: TRBJ2-3
clone_size: NA
v_call: TRBV24-1
cdr3_aa: CATSDRLAGTDTQYF
cdr3_nt: TGTGCCACCAGTGACCGACTAGCGGGGACAGATACGCAGTATTTT

d_call: NA
j_call: TRBJ1-4
clone_size: NA
v_call: TRBV29-1
cdr3_aa: CSVAFKGEKLFF
cdr3_nt: TGCAGCGTTGCCTTCAAGGGGGAAAAACTGTTTTTT

d_call: NA
j_call: TRBJ2-1
clone_size: NA
v_call: TRBV24-1
cdr3_aa: CATSDFRFNAESSYNEQFF
cdr3_nt: TGTGCCACCAGTGATTTTAGATTTAATGCGGAGAGCTCCTACAATGAGCAGTTCTTC

d_call: NA
j_call: TRBJ2-7
clone_size: NA
v_call: TRBV5-4
cdr3_aa: CASNPTGSYEQYF
cdr3_nt: TGTGCCAGCAACCCGACAGGTTCCTACGAGCAGTACTTC

d_call: NA
j_call: TRBJ1-6
clone_size: NA
v_call: TRBV7-9
cdr3_aa: CASSSERERSPLHF
cdr3_nt: TGTGCCAGCAGCTCCGAGAGAGAGAGATCACCCCTCCACTTT

d_call: NA
j_call: TRBJ1-1
clone_size: NA
v_call: TRBV28
cdr3_aa: CASSFGFEAFF
cdr3_nt: TGTGCCAGCAGTTTTGGTTTTGAAGCTTTCTTT

d_call: NA
j_call: TRBJ1-6
clone_size: NA
v_call: TRBV27
cdr3_aa: CASSFQASYNSPLHF
cdr3_nt: TGTGCCAGCAGTTTCCAAGCAAGTTATAATTCACCCCTCCACTTT

d_call: TRBD1
j_call: TRBJ1-2
clone_size: NA
v_call: TRBV25-1
cdr3_aa: CASRATGGGYTF
cdr3_nt: TGTGCCAGCAGGGCCACAGGGGGTGGCTACACCTTC

d_call: NA
j_call: TRBJ2-1
clone_size: NA
v_call: TRBV27
cdr3_aa: CASSDPGNEQFF
cdr3_nt: TGTGCCAGCAGTGACCCGGGGAATGAGCAGTTCTTC

d_call: NA
j_call: TRBJ2-5
clone_size: NA
v_call: TRBV11-2
cdr3_aa: CASSSQFRGETQYF
cdr3_nt: TGTGCCAGCAGCTCTCAATTTAGGGGAGAGACCCAGTACTTC

d_call: NA
j_call: TRBJ2-5
clone_size: NA
v_call: TRBV30
cdr3_aa: CAWSAPGVGETQYF
cdr3_nt: TGTGCCTGGAGTGCACCGGGAGTTGGAGAGACCCAGTACTTC

d_call: TRBD1
j_call: TRBJ1-3
clone_size: NA
v_call: TRBV28
cdr3_aa: CASSLRQGAHSGNTIYF
cdr3_nt: TGTGCCAGCAGTCTGAGACAGGGGGCGCACTCTGGAAACACCATATATTTT

d_call: NA
j_call: TRBJ2-5
clone_size: NA
v_call: TRBV3-1/TRBV3-2
cdr3_aa: CASSQVLAGETQYF
cdr3_nt: TGTGCCAGCAGCCAAGTTCTAGCTGGAGAGACCCAGTACTTC

d_call: NA
j_call: TRBJ1-1
clone_size: NA
v_call: TRBV15
cdr3_aa: CATSRGYTEAFF
cdr3_nt: TGTGCCACCAGCAGGGGGTACACTGAAGCTTTCTTT

d_call: TRBD1
j_call: TRBJ1-4
clone_size: NA
v_call: TRBV11-2
cdr3_aa: CASSQKARGQNEKLFF
cdr3_nt: TGTGCCAGCAGCCAAAAAGCCAGGGGACAGAATGAAAAACTGTTTTTT

d_call: TRBD1
j_call: TRBJ1-3
clone_size: NA
v_call: TRBV19
cdr3_aa: CASQDRGRNTIYF
cdr3_nt: TGTGCCAGCCAAGACAGGGGAAGAAACACCATATATTTT

d_call: NA
j_call: TRBJ2-1
clone_size: NA
v_call: TRBV30
cdr3_aa: CAWSISYNEQFF
cdr3_nt: TGTGCCTGGAGTATAAGTTACAATGAGCAGTTCTTC

d_call: NA
j_call: TRBJ2-7
clone_size: NA
v_call: TRBV30
cdr3_aa: CAWSHRDYEQYF
cdr3_nt: TGTGCCTGGAGCCACCGGGACTACGAGCAGTACTTC

d_call: TRBD1
j_call: TRBJ1-6
clone_size: NA
v_call: TRBV5-1
cdr3_aa: CASSFGQGASPLHF
cdr3_nt: TGCGCCAGCAGCTTCGGGCAGGGGGCTTCACCCCTCCACTTT

d_call: TRBD1
j_call: TRBJ1-4
clone_size: NA
v_call: TRBV25-1
cdr3_aa: CASRGQTEVSDEKLFF
cdr3_nt: TGTGCCAGCCGGGGACAGACAGAAGTTAGCGATGAAAAACTGTTTTTT

d_call: NA
j_call: TRBJ2-1
clone_size: NA
v_call: TRBV19
cdr3_aa: CASSDAYVEQFF
cdr3_nt: TGTGCCAGTAGCGATGCGTATGTTGAGCAGTTCTTC

d_call: NA
j_call: TRBJ1-5
clone_size: NA
v_call: TRBV30
cdr3_aa: CAWSRPDPSNQPQHF
cdr3_nt: TGTGCCTGGTCCCGCCCGGACCCTAGCAATCAGCCCCAGCATTTT

d_call: TRBD2
j_call: TRBJ2-7
clone_size: NA
v_call: TRBV29-1
cdr3_aa: CSAQSGSPTYEQYF
cdr3_nt: TGCAGCGCCCAGAGCGGGAGTCCTACCTACGAGCAGTACTTC

d_call: TRBD2
j_call: TRBJ2-5
clone_size: NA
v_call: TRBV10-3
cdr3_aa: CAISESVGGSETQYF
cdr3_nt: TGTGCCATCAGTGAGTCGGTCGGGGGGAGCGAGACCCAGTACTTC

d_call: NA
j_call: TRBJ1-3
clone_size: NA
v_call: TRBV6-5
cdr3_aa: CASSYSQGFGNTIYF
cdr3_nt: TGTGCCAGCAGTTACTCCCAGGGATTTGGAAACACCATATATTTT

d_call: NA
j_call: TRBJ2-7
clone_size: NA
v_call: TRBV25-1
cdr3_aa: CASSEGYSRSYEQYF
cdr3_nt: TGTGCCAGCAGTGAAGGGTACAGTCGCTCCTACGAGCAGTACTTC

d_call: TRBD1
j_call: TRBJ2-7
clone_size: NA
v_call: TRBV3-1/TRBV3-2
cdr3_aa: CASSRFGQGSYEQYF
cdr3_nt: TGTGCCAGCAGCCGGTTTGGACAGGGCTCCTACGAGCAGTACTTC

d_call: NA
j_call: TRBJ2-1
clone_size: NA
v_call: TRBV5-1
cdr3_aa: CASSLSDPGHVFNEQFF
cdr3_nt: TGCGCCAGCAGCTTGTCCGACCCGGGACACGTCTTCAATGAGCAGTTCTTC

d_call: TRBD2
j_call: TRBJ2-1
clone_size: NA
v_call: TRBV5-1
cdr3_aa: CASSLDDSGRTRYNEQFF
cdr3_nt: TGCGCCAGCAGCTTGGACGATAGCGGGAGGACCAGATACAATGAGCAGTTCTTC

d_call: NA
j_call: TRBJ1-3
clone_size: NA
v_call: TRBV7-3
cdr3_aa: CASSLSGARGNTIYF
cdr3_nt: TGTGCCAGCAGCTTAAGCGGGGCAAGAGGAAACACCATATATTTT

d_call: TRBD1
j_call: TRBJ2-5
clone_size: NA
v_call: TRBV18
cdr3_aa: CASSPRIGQGVAETQYF
cdr3_nt: TGTGCCAGCTCACCAAGGATAGGACAGGGAGTTGCCGAGACCCAGTACTTC

d_call: NA
j_call: TRBJ2-1
clone_size: NA
v_call: TRBV5-5
cdr3_aa: CASSSHNEQFF
cdr3_nt: TGTGCCAGCAGTTCCCACAATGAGCAGTTCTTC

d_call: NA
j_call: TRBJ1-4
clone_size: NA
v_call: TRBV10-3
cdr3_aa: CAISESGLGIVVHPWSEKLFF
cdr3_nt: TGTGCCATCAGTGAGTCGGGTCTAGGCATCGTAGTCCACCCCTGGAGCGAAAAACTGTTTTTT

d_call: NA
j_call: TRBJ2-7
clone_size: NA
v_call: TRBV4-1
cdr3_aa: CASSQVQGQLYEQYF
cdr3_nt: TGCGCCAGCAGCCAAGTTCAAGGACAGCTCTACGAGCAGTACTTC